Following are 2 T cell receptor beta chains from one sample sequenced in a study of cytomegalovirus exposure and HLA in healthy donors. The PCR ran on 60 Vbeta and 13 Jbeta primers. Sequencing was performed with immunoSEQ multiplex PCR; in TCRdb, only in-frame clones are kept and a portion is missing. The repertoire holds 200,000 or so clones, with roughly four fifths as singletons. The sample taken for sequencing was PBMCs. All receptors derive from a young woman in good health and CMV-seropositive.

J is TRBJ2-1 and V is TRBV7-9; 8 nucleotides line up with TRBD2. This CDR3 region has 17 residues. With 4 bases clipped from V and 8 bases from J, the junction kept 16 bases outside the gene matches. Germline V CDR1 and CDR2: SEHNR, FQNEAQ (reference sequence). Here the CDR3 reads CASSYGVVSGGADEQFF. The CDR3 DNA reads as TGTGCCAGCAGCTATGGGGTGGTATCGGGGGGGGCCGATGAGCAGTTCTTC.

The rearrangement links TRBV4-3 to TRBJ1-1; 7 bases are shared with TRBD1. CDR3 length equals 15 residues. Germline V gene lookup returns CDR1 LGHNA and CDR2 YSLEER. The ends lost 1 base at V and 0 bases at J; junction bases unmatched: 2. The CDR3 sequence: CASSQGDRVNTEAFF. The CDR3 coding sequence is TGCGCCAGCAGCCAAGGGGACAGAGTGAACACTGAAGCTTTCTTT.